A selection of T cell receptor beta chains follows, all from one sample in a study of molecular identifiers for immune sequencing clone quantification. MiXCR, applied by TCRdb to the PCR reads, yields one record per CDR3 protein. The table shows some 650,000 distinct CDR3 sequences, with about 20% occurring only once. The sequenced sample was naive CD8+ T cells from blood, with Jurkat cell RNA spiked in. Receptor source: a human donor in good health. Some libraries in this study had Jurkat cell RNA spiked in. Both conserved end residues are part of each CDR3. The order of the fields is V gene, clone size, J gene, D gene, CDR3 protein, CDR3 DNA. D genes are given only for firm matches. Only some rows state a clone size, as once, few, many or a class for expanded clones.

TRBV4-1	few	TRBJ2-3	-	CASSQDGRGPDTQYF	TGCGCCAGCAGCCAAGACGGCAGGGGCCCAGATACGCAGTATTTT
TRBV14	many	TRBJ1-3	TRBD1	CASSRGQNSGNTIYF	TGTGCCAGCAGCCGGGGACAGAATTCCGGAAACACCATATATTTT
TRBV2	many	TRBJ2-7	-	CASNRDPQYF	TGTGCCAGCAATCGGGACCCCCAGTACTTC
TRBV11-2	few	TRBJ2-7	-	CASSLARTAEQYF	TGTGCCAGCAGCTTGGCCCGTACAGCCGAGCAGTACTTC
TRBV29-1	many	TRBJ1-1	-	CSVEGNLNTEAFF	TGCAGCGTTGAGGGCAACCTGAACACTGAAGCTTTCTTT
TRBV27	few	TRBJ2-3	-	CASTHGPGDYQTDTQYF	TGTGCCAGCACCCACGGGCCAGGGGACTACCAGACAGATACGCAGTATTTT
TRBV24-1	few	TRBJ2-5	-	CATSEVEGETQYF	TGTGCCACCAGTGAGGTAGAGGGGGAGACCCAGTACTTC
TRBV12-3/TRBV12-4	many	TRBJ2-5	TRBD1	CASSPRTGGETQYF	TGTGCCAGCAGTCCAAGGACAGGGGGCGAGACCCAGTACTTC
TRBV5-1	many	TRBJ2-7	-	CASSLAIRSYEQYF	TGCGCCAGCAGCTTGGCCATTCGCTCCTACGAGCAGTACTTC
TRBV7-6	-	TRBJ1-3	-	CASSLAAGDGNTVYF	TGTGCCAGCAGCTTAGCAGCGGGGGACGGAAACACCGTATATTTT
TRBV6-8	many	TRBJ1-5	TRBD1	CASSWTGSGSNQPQHF	TGTGCCAGCAGCTGGACAGGGAGTGGTAGCAATCAGCCCCAGCATTTT
TRBV7-9	few	TRBJ1-2	-	CASSLQAHYGYTF	TGTGCCAGCAGCTTGCAGGCACACTATGGCTACACCTTC
TRBV7-9	-	TRBJ2-7	-	CASRSQPSQGIEDEQYF	TGTGCCAGCAGATCCCAACCGTCCCAGGGGATAGAGGACGAGCAGTACTTC
TRBV4-3	many	TRBJ1-1	-	CASSQDRGVWGTEAFF	TGCGCCAGCAGCCAAGATAGGGGTGTCTGGGGCACTGAAGCTTTCTTT
TRBV6-5	many	TRBJ1-5	-	CATGPSYSNQPQHF	TGTGCCACCGGGCCTTCTTATAGCAATCAGCCCCAGCATTTT
TRBV5-4	-	TRBJ2-1	-	CASAQGNEQFF	TGTGCCAGCGCCCAGGGCAATGAGCAGTTCTTC
TRBV20-1	few	TRBJ2-7	TRBD2	CSAGPVVAGARSSYEQYF	TGCAGTGCTGGACCGGTTGTAGCGGGGGCCAGGAGCTCCTACGAGCAGTACTTC
TRBV7-2	-	TRBJ2-7	-	CASGLVAGKEEQYF	TGTGCCAGCGGCTTAGTTGCAGGGAAAGAGGAGCAGTACTTC
TRBV20-1	many	TRBJ2-1	TRBD2	CSARIVGTIAPDEQFF	TGCAGTGCTAGGATAGTTGGGACTATCGCTCCAGATGAGCAGTTCTTC
TRBV12-3/TRBV12-4	many	TRBJ1-2	-	CASSLNLAGNYGYTF	TGTGCCAGCAGTTTAAATCTGGCAGGGAACTATGGCTACACCTTC
TRBV30	many	TRBJ1-1	-	CAWSIQSAEAFF	TGTGCCTGGAGTATCCAGTCAGCTGAAGCTTTCTTT
TRBV7-6	many	TRBJ1-6	-	CASSLSGGNNSPLHF	TGTGCCAGCAGCTTATCAGGAGGCAATAATTCACCCCTCCACTTT
TRBV4-3	-	TRBJ1-2	-	CASSQDQGQLFYGYTF	TGCGCCAGCAGCCAAGATCAAGGGCAGCTCTTCTATGGCTACACCTTC
TRBV29-1	many	TRBJ2-3	-	CSDQLFSTDTQYF	TGCAGCGACCAGTTATTCAGCACAGATACGCAGTATTTT